The text below deals with one T cell receptor beta chain. Its antigen is unknown. Sequencing was performed with immunoSEQ multiplex PCR; in TCRdb, only in-frame clones are kept and a portion is missing. This sample has about 190,000 clones, with about four fifths found just once. This specimen comes from a study of cytomegalovirus exposure and HLA in healthy donors. Study results and limitations: According to a subsequent analysis, TCR clusters identified in the first cohort showed a tendency to co-occur across the approximately 120 validation repertoires.

A roughly 120-subject validation cohort, separate from the approximately 610-subject first cohort, supplied the donors. The source material was PBMCs. This receptor was taken from a man younger than 35 in good health and CMV-seropositive.

The CDR3 DNA is TGTGCCAGCAGTGAACTAGCGGGAACGAATGAGCAGTTCTTC. Translation: CASSELAGTNEQFF. V and J are TRBV6-4 and TRBJ2-1; 10 bases line up with TRBD2. The junction had 3 bases not matched to a gene; V was cut back by 3 bases and J by 7 bases. The CDR3 loop spans 14 amino acids. Germline V gene sequence: CDR1 MRHNA, CDR2 SNTAGT.